This TCR beta chain was observed in a study of T cells in women clearing cervical HPV infection. Findings and caveats of the study: Richness differences could reflect unmeasured T-cell content per sample.

TCRdb's table, derived via immunoSEQ multiplex PCR, lists solely in-frame clones and lacks some. Its table records around 20,000 clones. A note on this clone: Its antigen remains unknown. The read finishes 3 residues shy of the CDR3 end, and the germline J gene is used to complete it.

The CDR3 extends over 14 amino acids. The V end lost 3 bases, the J end lost 2 bases, and 11 bases lay between the germline ends. The germline V gene encodes CDR1 SGHAT and CDR2 FQNNGV. Source material: blood buffy coat. The rearrangement links TRBV11-2 to TRBJ2-7, with D perhaps TRBD1 (6 bases). The TCR sequence derives from a woman between 18 and 69 years old with a cervical HPV16 infection that either progressed to CIN3+ or cleared (not recorded which). The CDR3 region is CASSFGRGPYEQYF. Partial CDR3 DNA: TGTGCCAGCAGCTTCGGCAGGGGACCCTACGAG.